This T cell receptor (beta chain) was identified during a study of T cell responses to AZD1222 COVID-19 vaccine. The method was immunoSEQ multiplex PCR; TCRdb's version includes in-frame clones alone and lacks a portion of them. The sample includes some 150,000 clones, 85% to 90% of them seen just once. Study-wide results and caveats: Sampled repertoires all dated from after the peak T cell response. White British ancestry dominated among donors, who included more females, and clonal diversity was possibly underestimated.

CDR3 size: 12 residues. The V gene lost 2 bases and the J gene lost 9 bases, with 8 bases spanning the gap. Germline CDR1 LNHDA, CDR2 SQIVND (reference sequence). About this clone itself: Its specificity is unknown.

This TCR derives from an adult who received the AZD1222 COVID-19 vaccine. The material sequenced was peripheral blood, taken 28 days after the second AZD1222 dose. This chain uses TRBV19 with TRBJ2-1, with no clear D. CDR3 in amino acids: CASSISLGEQFF. CDR3 nucleotide sequence: TGTGCCAGTAGTATATCGCTTGGTGAGCAGTTCTTC.